This passage covers 27 T cell receptor beta chains from one sample sequenced in a study of identical twins. Using its own MiXCR run on the 5' RACE reads, TCRdb lists one record per CDR3 protein. The data show a few hundred thousand distinct CDR3 sequences, less than 20% seen once. The specimen sequenced was naive T cells sorted from blood. The receptors were sampled from a man between 50 and 59 years old in good health.

The chain employs TRBV3-1 and TRBJ1-1, with D unclear. The germline V gene has CDR1 LGHDT and CDR2 YNNKEL (reference sequence). This CDR3 contains 13 residues. Trimming stripped 4 bases from V and 5 bases from J, with 11 bases between. CDR3 in amino acids: CASSRFERTEAFF. In nucleotides, the CDR3 is TGTGCCAGCAGCCGGTTTGAAAGAACTGAAGCTTTCTTT.

This clonotype was counted ten times or more. The chain is built from TRBV28 and TRBJ2-1; D might be TRBD1 or TRBD2, each matching 5 bases. V was shortened by 7 bases and J by 6 bases, with 19 bases between the two germline ends. In germline, CDR1 is MDHEN, CDR2 SYDVKM. The CDR3 is 15 residues long. For the CDR3, the DNA is TGTGCCAGCACCCCAATTGGGACCGCATCCAATGAGCAGTTCTTC. Translation: CASTPIGTASNEQFF.

This clonotype was observed many times. V gene TRBV4-2 combines with J gene TRBJ2-1; 14 bases match TRBD2. The trim removed 4 bases at V and 7 bases at J, leaving 6 bases unmatched. This CDR3 has 16 amino acids. Germline V lookup: CDR1 LGHNA, CDR2 YNFKEQ. The CDR3 loop reads CASSRRLAGGRNEQFF. DNA for the CDR3: TGTGCCAGCAGCCGGCGACTAGCGGGAGGGCGGAATGAGCAGTTCTTC.

This clonotype was seen a handful of times. This chain joins TRBV24-1 and TRBJ1-1, with unresolved D. The CDR3 is 11 amino acids. Trimming left V 7 bases short and J 1 base short, with 3 bases between. Germline loops: CDR1 KGHDR, CDR2 SFDVKD. DNA for the CDR3: TGTGCCACCAGAAAGAACACTGAAGCTTTCTTT. This codes for CATRKNTEAFF.

This clonotype has more than one count but fewer than ten. This rearrangement joins TRBV7-8 to TRBJ2-2, with a weak D call TRBD2 (5 bases). V lost 3 bases, J lost 5 bases, and 10 bases lay in between. Germline values: CDR1 SGHVS, CDR2 FQNEAQ. The CDR3 runs to 14 residues. The CDR3 sequence is CASSFGVETGELFF. The DNA for the CDR3 is TGTGCCAGCAGCTTCGGGGTGGAAACCGGGGAGCTGTTTTTT.

J is TRBJ1-6 and V is TRBV6-5; D remains ambiguous. Trimming removed 2 bases from V and 7 bases from J, with 18 bases in between. Germline V lookup: CDR1 MNHEY, CDR2 SVGAGI. The CDR3 is 17 residues long. This CDR3 is CASSYRQPQLTNSPLHF. In nucleotides, the CDR3 is TGTGCCAGCAGTTACAGGCAGCCCCAGCTGACGAATTCACCCCTCCACTTT.

The V gene is TRBV11-1, the J gene TRBJ2-3; 11 nucleotides match TRBD1. CDR1 and CDR2 from the germline V gene are SGHAT and FQDESV (reference sequence). The CDR3 is made up of 21 amino acids. The junction had 22 bases not matched to a gene; V was cut back by 4 bases and J by 4 bases. CDR3 region: CASSSPRDRGEATGEADTQYF. CDR3 bases: TGTGCCAGCAGCTCACCCCGGGACAGGGGGGAGGCTACGGGAGAGGCAGATACGCAGTATTTT.

This clonotype was counted only a few times. The chain uses TRBV24-1 and TRBJ2-5; TRBD1 matches at 11 bases. CDR3 length: 13 amino acids. The germline V gene encodes CDR1 KGHDR and CDR2 SFDVKD. V lost 7 bases to trimming and J lost 5 bases; unmatched junction nucleotides: 2. The CDR3 spells CATRRDRGETQYF. In DNA form, the CDR3 reads TGTGCCACCAGAAGGGACAGGGGGGAGACCCAGTACTTC.

This chain joins TRBV12-3 or TRBV12-4 and TRBJ2-2; 8 nucleotides match TRBD1. This CDR3 contains 15 residues. Trimming cost V 5 bases and J 6 bases; bases outside gene matches: 8. CDR3 coding DNA: TGTGCCAGCAGTAGTCAGGGGGCCCTCTCCGGGGAGCTGTTTTTT. Translating gives CASSSQGALSGELFF.

This clonotype came up many times. This chain uses TRBV7-9 with TRBJ2-5; 8 nucleotides match TRBD2. Trimming took 11 bases from V and 1 from J; bases not matched to a gene: 12. The CDR3 extends over 15 amino acids. Germline V CDR1 and CDR2: SEHNR, FQNEAQ (reference sequence). CDR3 amino acids: CAGSTSGFPQETQYF. In DNA form, the CDR3 reads TGTGCCGGAAGCACTAGCGGTTTCCCCCAAGAGACCCAGTACTTC.

This clonotype was counted a few times. The DNA of the CDR3 is TGCAGCGTTGAAGCTTACAGGCGAACCGAAGCTTTCTTT. The encoded protein is CSVEAYRRTEAFF. The chain carries TRBV29-1 and TRBJ1-1, with D perhaps TRBD1 (5 bases). Trimming removed 1 base from V and 8 bases from J, with 14 bases in between. The CDR3 length is 13 residues. Germline CDR1 and CDR2: SQVTM and ANQGSEA.

This clonotype was found a few times. The chain employs TRBV6-5 and TRBJ2-3, with D hard to call. V lost 4 bases, J lost 2 bases, and 10 bases lay in between. Germline values: CDR1 MNHEY, CDR2 SVGAGI. The CDR3 sequence is 14 residues long. The CDR3 sequence is CASSLVLYTDTQYF. The CDR3 nucleotides are TGTGCCAGCAGTTTAGTACTGTACACAGATACGCAGTATTTT.

The chain employs TRBV29-1 and TRBJ1-2, with D perhaps matching TRBD1 (5 bases). CDR1 SQVTM and CDR2 ANQGSEA come from the germline V gene. The CDR3 is 11 amino acids. Trimming pared 4 bases from V and 8 bases from J, leaving 11 bases between. CDR3 bases: TGCAGCGTTGGGACAAGAGGGGGCTACACCTTC. Protein: CSVGTRGGYTF.

This clonotype showed up many times. This sequence joins TRBV12-3 or TRBV12-4 and TRBJ2-3, with 8 nucleotides matching TRBD2. The junction had 2 bases not matched to a gene; V was cut back by 3 bases and J by 6 bases. The CDR3 has 13 residues. The CDR3 DNA sequence: TGTGCCAGCAGTTTCACGGGGGGGGATACGCAGTATTTT. Translation: CASSFTGGDTQYF.

The chain carries TRBV27 and TRBJ1-1, with TRBD1 matching 8 bases. Germline CDR1 is MNHEY and CDR2 is SMNVEV (reference sequence). This CDR3 has 17 residues. V trimming: 6 bases; J trimming: 4 bases; junction bases outside the gene matches: 16. The DNA for the CDR3 is TGTGCCAGCAGATCATTCCGGGACAGGTTTGAGGTCACTGAAGCTTTCTTT. Translated: CASRSFRDRFEVTEAFF.

This clonotype was seen a few times. This rearrangement joins TRBV20-1 to TRBJ1-3, with 10 nucleotides matching TRBD1. CDR1 and CDR2 from the germline V gene are DFQATT and SNEGSKA (reference sequence). Trimming cost V 0 bases and J 1 base; bases outside gene matches: 3. This CDR3 has 16 residues. The CDR3 sequence: CSARDPGQGSGNTIYF. CDR3 coding DNA: TGCAGTGCTAGAGATCCGGGACAGGGGTCTGGAAACACCATATATTTT.

This clonotype appeared many times. The V gene is TRBV9, the J gene TRBJ2-3; D not resolved. Per the germline V gene, CDR1 is SGDLS and CDR2 is YYNGEE. V was trimmed by 0 bases and J by 4 bases, leaving 6 bases between them. This CDR3 spans 13 amino acids. Written as DNA, the CDR3 is TGTGCCAGCAGCGTAGCTACTGCAGATACGCAGTATTTT. It codes for CASSVATADTQYF.

This clonotype was observed many times. This chain connects TRBV6-5 to TRBJ1-6, with TRBD1 matching 7 bases. Per the germline V gene, CDR1 is MNHEY and CDR2 is SVGAGI. Trimming at V came to 2 bases and at J to 9 bases, leaving 4 bases not matched to a gene. This CDR3 is 14 amino acids long. Here the CDR3 reads CASSYVRGGSPLHF. DNA of the CDR3: TGTGCCAGCAGTTACGTCAGGGGGGGTTCACCCCTCCACTTT.

There are a few counts of this clonotype. This chain connects TRBV7-9 to TRBJ2-5, with D tentatively TRBD1 or TRBD2 (5 bases each). Trimming stripped 0 bases from V and 2 bases from J, with 10 bases between. The CDR3 has 15 amino acids. Germline-derived CDR1 and CDR2 are SEHNR and FQNEAQ (reference sequence). CDR3 in DNA: TGTGCCAGCAGCTTAGCACGGGGCCTTCAAGAGACCCAGTACTTC. It yields the protein CASSLARGLQETQYF. Looking up the rest from reference TRBV7-9 and TRBJ2-5 gives the full variable domain: DTGVSQNPRHKITKRGQNVTFRCDPISEHNRLYWYRQTLGQGPEFLTYFQNEAQLEKSRLLSDRFSAERPKGSFSTLEIQRTEQGDSAMYLCASSLARGLQETQYFGPGTRLLVL.

The chain employs TRBV29-1 and TRBJ2-3, with 7 bases that match TRBD2. Germline V gene data show CDR1 as SQVTM and CDR2 as ANQGSEA. J was trimmed by 4 bases and V by 4 bases; bases with no gene match: 5. This CDR3 spans 13 amino acids. In nucleotides, the CDR3 is TGCAGCGTTGGTTATCTAGCGGCAGATACGCAGTATTTT. Encoded protein: CSVGYLAADTQYF.

The chain uses TRBV7-9 and TRBJ2-7, with D perhaps matching TRBD2 (5 bases). V was trimmed by 5 bases and J by 3 bases, leaving 11 bases between them. The CDR3 length is 13 residues. Looked up from germline, CDR1 is SEHNR and CDR2 is FQNEAQ (reference sequence). CDR3 DNA: TGTGCCAGCAGCGATCAGAGGGTCTACGAGCAGTACTTC. As protein: CASSDQRVYEQYF.

This clonotype occurred a few times. The chain links TRBV3-1 to TRBJ2-7; D ambiguous. The CDR3 has 11 residues. Germline lookup yields CDR1 LGHDT and CDR2 YNNKEL (reference sequence). Trimming pared 1 base from V and 8 bases from J, leaving 6 bases between. The CDR3 here is CASSQGDKQYF. The CDR3 DNA reads TGTGCCAGCAGCCAAGGAGATAAGCAGTACTTC.

The J gene is TRBJ2-7, the V gene TRBV19; tentative D call: TRBD1 (6 bases). The CDR3 sequence is 16 residues long. Germline CDR1 is LNHDA and CDR2 is SQIVND (reference sequence). V lost 4 bases and J 0 bases, leaving 16 bases between the germline ends. CDR3 sequence reads: CASSTRGTFFSYEQYF. In DNA form, the CDR3 reads TGTGCCAGTAGTACTCGTGGGACATTTTTCTCCTACGAGCAGTACTTC.

CDR3 DNA sequence: TGTGCCAGCAGCCTAGGGACTAGCGGGGGGACGAACACCGGGGAGCTGTTTTTT. Residues: CASSLGTSGGTNTGELFF. The V call is TRBV11-2, the J call TRBJ2-2; 15 bases align to TRBD2. V gave up 5 bases and J gave up 0 bases; unmatched junction bases: 4. CDR3 size: 18 residues. Germline V lookup: CDR1 SGHAT, CDR2 FQNNGV.

This clonotype was observed many times. The CDR3 nucleotides are TGTGCCAGCAGCTTTTCAGCGGAGGGGGGGGCTCCGACAGATACGCAGTATTTT. As protein: CASSFSAEGGAPTDTQYF. The chain carries TRBV5-5 and TRBJ2-3, with D perhaps TRBD2 (7 bases). Trimming shortened V by 2 bases and J by 3 bases, and 22 bases separated the two germline ends. CDR3 length: 18 residues. Germline CDR1 reads SGHKS; CDR2 reads YYEKEE (reference sequence).

This clonotype turned up a few times. For the CDR3, the DNA is TGCGCCAGCAAGGGGACTTCCTACGAGCAGTACTTC. Translating it yields CASKGTSYEQYF. V and J are TRBV5-1 and TRBJ2-7, with D maybe TRBD2 (6 bases). Deletions cut 6 bases from V and 1 base from J, with 8 bases between. Germline CDR1 SGHRS, CDR2 YFSETQ. The CDR3 sequence is 12 residues long. The entire variable domain, with the rest obtained from reference TRBV5-1 and TRBJ2-7, is as follows: KAGVTQTPRYLIKTRGQQVTLSCSPISGHRSVSWYQQTPGQGLQFLFEYFSETQRNKGNFPGRFSGRQFSNSRSEMNVSTLELGDSALYLCASKGTSYEQYFGPGTRLTVT.

The gene calls are TRBV9 and TRBJ2-6; the match to TRBD1 covers 7 bases. Germline V gene sequence: CDR1 SGDLS, CDR2 YYNGEE. The CDR3 has 15 amino acids. The trim removed 6 bases at V and 0 bases at J, leaving 3 bases unmatched. The DNA of the CDR3 is TGTGCCAGCAATCGACAGGGCTCTGGGGCCAACGTCCTGACTTTC. This codes for CASNRQGSGANVLTF. Full variable domain (remainder filled in from reference TRBV9 and TRBJ2-6): DSGVTQTPKHLITATGQRVTLRCSPRSGDLSVYWYQQSLDQGLQFLIQYYNGEERAKGNILERFSAQQFPDLHSELNLSSLELGDSALYFCASNRQGSGANVLTFGAGSRLTVL.